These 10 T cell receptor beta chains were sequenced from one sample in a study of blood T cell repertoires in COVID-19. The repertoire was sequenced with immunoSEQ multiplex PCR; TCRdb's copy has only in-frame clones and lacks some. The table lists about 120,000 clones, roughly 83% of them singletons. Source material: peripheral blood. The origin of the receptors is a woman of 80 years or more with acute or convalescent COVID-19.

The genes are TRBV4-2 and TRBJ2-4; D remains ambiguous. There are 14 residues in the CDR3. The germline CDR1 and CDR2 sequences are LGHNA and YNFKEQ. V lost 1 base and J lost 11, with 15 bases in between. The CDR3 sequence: CASSQVGTEKVQYF. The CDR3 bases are TGTGCCAGCAGCCAAGTTGGAACAGAAAAGGTTCAGTACTTC.

CDR3 nucleotide sequence: TGTGCCAGTAGTATCACGAGCTCCTACAATGAGCAGTTCTTC. This encodes CASSITSSYNEQFF. This chain links TRBV19 with TRBJ2-1; D call uncertain. V was cut by 3 bases and J by 0 bases, with 6 bases left in between. Germline CDR1 and CDR2: LNHDA and SQIVND (reference sequence). The CDR3 sequence is 14 residues long.

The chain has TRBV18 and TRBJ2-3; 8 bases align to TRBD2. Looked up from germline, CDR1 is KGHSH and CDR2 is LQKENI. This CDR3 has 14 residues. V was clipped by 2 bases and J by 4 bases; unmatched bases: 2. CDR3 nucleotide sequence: TGTGCCAGCTCACCAGGGACTAGGTCAGATACGCAGTATTTT. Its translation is CASSPGTRSDTQYF.

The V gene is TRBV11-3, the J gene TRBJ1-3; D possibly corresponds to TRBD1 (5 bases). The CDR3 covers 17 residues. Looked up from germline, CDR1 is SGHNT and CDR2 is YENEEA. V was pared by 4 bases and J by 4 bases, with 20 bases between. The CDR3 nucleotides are TGTGCCAGCAGCTCCCGGGACTCACTATCGCGAGGAAACACCATATATTTT. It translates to CASSSRDSLSRGNTIYF.

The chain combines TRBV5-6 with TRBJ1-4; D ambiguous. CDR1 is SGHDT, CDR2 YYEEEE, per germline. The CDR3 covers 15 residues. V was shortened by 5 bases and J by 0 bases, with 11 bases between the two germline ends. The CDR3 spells CASRGTVATNEKLFF. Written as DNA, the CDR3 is TGTGCCAGCAGGGGTACAGTTGCAACTAATGAAAAACTGTTTTTT.

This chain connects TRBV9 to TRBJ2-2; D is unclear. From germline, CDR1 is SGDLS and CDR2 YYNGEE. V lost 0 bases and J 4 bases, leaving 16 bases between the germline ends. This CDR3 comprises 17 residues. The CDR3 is CASSVGATPILTGELFF. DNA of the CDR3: TGTGCCAGCAGCGTAGGGGCTACACCTATACTCACCGGGGAGCTGTTTTTT.

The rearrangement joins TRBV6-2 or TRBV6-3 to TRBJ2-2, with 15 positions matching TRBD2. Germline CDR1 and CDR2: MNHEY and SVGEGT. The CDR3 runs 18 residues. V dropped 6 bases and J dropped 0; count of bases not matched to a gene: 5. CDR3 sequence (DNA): TGTGCCAGCAGCTTCGGACTAGCGGGAGGGCCGAACACCGGGGAGCTGTTTTTT. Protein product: CASSFGLAGGPNTGELFF.

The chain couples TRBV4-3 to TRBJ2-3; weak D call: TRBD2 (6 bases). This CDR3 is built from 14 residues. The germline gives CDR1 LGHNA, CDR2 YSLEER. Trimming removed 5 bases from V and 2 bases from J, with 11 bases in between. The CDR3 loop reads CASSNGGYTDTQYF. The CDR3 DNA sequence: TGCGCCAGCAGCAATGGAGGGTACACAGATACGCAGTATTTT.

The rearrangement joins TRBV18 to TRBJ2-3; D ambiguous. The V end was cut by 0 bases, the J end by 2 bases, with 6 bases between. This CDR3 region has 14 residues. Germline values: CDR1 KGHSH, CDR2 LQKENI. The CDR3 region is CASSPPPYTDTQYF. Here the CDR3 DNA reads TGTGCCAGCTCACCACCGCCCTACACAGATACGCAGTATTTT.

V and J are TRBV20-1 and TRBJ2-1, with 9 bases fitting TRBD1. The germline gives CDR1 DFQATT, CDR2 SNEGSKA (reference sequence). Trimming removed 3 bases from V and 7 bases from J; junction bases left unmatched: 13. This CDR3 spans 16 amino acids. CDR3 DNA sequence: TGCAGTGCTAGTCCCGGGACAGGGTTTTCCTTTAATGAGCAGTTCTTC. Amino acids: CSASPGTGFSFNEQFF.